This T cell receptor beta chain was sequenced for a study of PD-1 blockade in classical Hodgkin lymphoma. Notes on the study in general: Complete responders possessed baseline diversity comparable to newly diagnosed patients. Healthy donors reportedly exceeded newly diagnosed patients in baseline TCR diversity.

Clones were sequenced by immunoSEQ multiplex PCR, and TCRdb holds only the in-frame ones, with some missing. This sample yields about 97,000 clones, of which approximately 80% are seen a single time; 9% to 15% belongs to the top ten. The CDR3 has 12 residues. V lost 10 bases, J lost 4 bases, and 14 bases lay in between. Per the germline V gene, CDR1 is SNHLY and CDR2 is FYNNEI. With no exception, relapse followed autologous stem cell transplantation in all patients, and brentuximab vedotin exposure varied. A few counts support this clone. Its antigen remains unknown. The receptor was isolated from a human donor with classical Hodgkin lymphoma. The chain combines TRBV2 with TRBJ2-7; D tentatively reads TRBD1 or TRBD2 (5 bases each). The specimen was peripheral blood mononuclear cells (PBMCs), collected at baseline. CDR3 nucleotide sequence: TGTGCCACCCGGGACGTGCGATACGAGCAGTACTTC. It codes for CATRDVRYEQYF.